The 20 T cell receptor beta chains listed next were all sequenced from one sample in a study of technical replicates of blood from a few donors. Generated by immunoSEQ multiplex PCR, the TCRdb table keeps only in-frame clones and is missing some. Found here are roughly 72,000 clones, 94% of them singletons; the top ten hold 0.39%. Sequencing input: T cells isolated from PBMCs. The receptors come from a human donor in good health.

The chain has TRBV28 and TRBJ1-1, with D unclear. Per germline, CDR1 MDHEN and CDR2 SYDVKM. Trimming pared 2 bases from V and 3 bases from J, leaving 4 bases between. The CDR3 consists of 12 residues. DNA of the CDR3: TGTGCCAGCAGTTTAATCGACACTGAAGCTTTCTTT. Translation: CASSLIDTEAFF. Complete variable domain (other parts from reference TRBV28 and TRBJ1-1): DVKVTQSSRYLVKRTGEKVFLECVQDMDHENMFWYRQDPGLGLRLIYFSYDVKMKEKGDIPEGYSVSREKKERFSLILESASTNQTSMYLCASSLIDTEAFFGQGTRLTVV.

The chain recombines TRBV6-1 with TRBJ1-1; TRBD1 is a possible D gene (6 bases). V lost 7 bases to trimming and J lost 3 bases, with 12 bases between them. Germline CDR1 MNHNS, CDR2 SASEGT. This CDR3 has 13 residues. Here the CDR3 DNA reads TGTGCCAGCAACCCAACAGGGTACACTGAAGCTTTCTTT. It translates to CASNPTGYTEAFF.

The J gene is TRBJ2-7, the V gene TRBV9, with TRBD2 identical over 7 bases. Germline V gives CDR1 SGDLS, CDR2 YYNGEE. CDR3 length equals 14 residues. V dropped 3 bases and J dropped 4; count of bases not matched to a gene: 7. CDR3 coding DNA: TGTGCCAGCAGCGGGGGGACTAACGGTTACGAGCAGTACTTC. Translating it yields CASSGGTNGYEQYF. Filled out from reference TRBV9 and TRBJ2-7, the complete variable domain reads DSGVTQTPKHLITATGQRVTLRCSPRSGDLSVYWYQQSLDQGLQFLIQYYNGEERAKGNILERFSAQQFPDLHSELNLSSLELGDSALYFCASSGGTNGYEQYFGPGTRLTVT.

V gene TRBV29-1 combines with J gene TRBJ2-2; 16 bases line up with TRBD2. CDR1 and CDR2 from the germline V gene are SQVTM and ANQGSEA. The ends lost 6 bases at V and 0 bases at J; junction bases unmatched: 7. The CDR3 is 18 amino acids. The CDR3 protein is CSVGLAGGWYANTGELFF. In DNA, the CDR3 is TGCAGCGTGGGACTAGCGGGAGGGTGGTACGCGAACACCGGGGAGCTGTTTTTT.

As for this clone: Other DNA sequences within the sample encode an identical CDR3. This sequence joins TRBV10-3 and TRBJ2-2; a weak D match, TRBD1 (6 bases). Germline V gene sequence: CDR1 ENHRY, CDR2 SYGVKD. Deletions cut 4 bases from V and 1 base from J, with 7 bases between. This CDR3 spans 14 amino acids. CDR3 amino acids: CAISVGGNTGELFF. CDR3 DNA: TGTGCCATCAGTGTAGGGGGGAACACCGGGGAGCTGTTTTTT.

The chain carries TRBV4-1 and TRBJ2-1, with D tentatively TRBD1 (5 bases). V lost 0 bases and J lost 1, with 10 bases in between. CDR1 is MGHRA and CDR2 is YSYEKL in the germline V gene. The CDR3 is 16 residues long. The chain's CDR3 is CASSQDPAGSYNEQFF. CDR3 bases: TGCGCCAGCAGCCAAGATCCAGCAGGGTCCTACAATGAGCAGTTCTTC.

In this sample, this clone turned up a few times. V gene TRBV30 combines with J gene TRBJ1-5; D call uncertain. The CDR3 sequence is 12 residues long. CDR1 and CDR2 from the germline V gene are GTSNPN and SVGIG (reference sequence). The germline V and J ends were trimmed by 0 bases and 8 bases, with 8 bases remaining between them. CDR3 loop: CAWSVGREPQHF. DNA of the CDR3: TGTGCCTGGAGTGTAGGCCGGGAGCCCCAGCATTTT.

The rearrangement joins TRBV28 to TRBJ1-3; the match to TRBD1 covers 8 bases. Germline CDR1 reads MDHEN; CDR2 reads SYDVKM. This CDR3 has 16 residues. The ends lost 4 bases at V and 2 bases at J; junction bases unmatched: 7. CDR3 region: CASSSTGEAAGNTIYF. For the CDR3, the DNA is TGTGCCAGCAGTTCGACAGGGGAAGCGGCTGGAAACACCATATATTTT.

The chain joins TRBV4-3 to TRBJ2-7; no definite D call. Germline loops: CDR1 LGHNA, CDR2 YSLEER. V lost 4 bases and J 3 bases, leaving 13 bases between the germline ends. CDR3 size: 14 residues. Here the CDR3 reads CASSLSTEIYEQYF. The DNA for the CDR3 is TGCGCCAGCAGCCTTTCAACAGAGATCTACGAGCAGTACTTC.

Here the CDR3 DNA reads TGTGCCAGCAGTACCCTACAGGGGGCCGAGCAGTACTTC. Protein sequence: CASSTLQGAEQYF. J is TRBJ2-7 and V is TRBV6-5; 9 bases line up with TRBD1. The germline CDR1 and CDR2 sequences are MNHEY and SVGAGI. The J segment lost 6 bases and the V segment lost 5 bases, leaving 5 bases of the junction unmatched. The CDR3 has 13 residues.

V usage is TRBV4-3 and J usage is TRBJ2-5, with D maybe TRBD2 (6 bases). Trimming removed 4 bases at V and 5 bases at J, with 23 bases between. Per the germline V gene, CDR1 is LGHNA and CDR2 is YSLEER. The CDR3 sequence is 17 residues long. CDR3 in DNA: TGCGCCAGCAGCCGGGCGGGGACCCCTCTAGCATGGGAGACCCAGTACTTC. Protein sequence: CASSRAGTPLAWETQYF.

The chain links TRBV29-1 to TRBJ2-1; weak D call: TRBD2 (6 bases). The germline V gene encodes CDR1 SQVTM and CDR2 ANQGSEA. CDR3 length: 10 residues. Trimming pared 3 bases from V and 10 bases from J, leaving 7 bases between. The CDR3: CSVELAEQFF. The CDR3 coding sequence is TGCAGCGTTGAGCTAGCGGAGCAGTTCTTC.

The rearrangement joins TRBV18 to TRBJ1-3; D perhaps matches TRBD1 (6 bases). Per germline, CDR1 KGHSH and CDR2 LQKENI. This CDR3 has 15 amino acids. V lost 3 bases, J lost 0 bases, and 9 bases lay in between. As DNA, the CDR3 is TGTGCCAGCTCACCCGACAGGAGCTCTGGAAACACCATATATTTT. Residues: CASSPDRSSGNTIYF.

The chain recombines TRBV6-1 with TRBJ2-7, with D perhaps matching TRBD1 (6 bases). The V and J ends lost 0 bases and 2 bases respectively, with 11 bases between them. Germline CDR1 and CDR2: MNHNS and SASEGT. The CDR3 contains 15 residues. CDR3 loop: CASSEARTDPYEQYF. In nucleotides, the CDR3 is TGTGCCAGCAGTGAAGCCCGGACAGACCCCTACGAGCAGTACTTC.

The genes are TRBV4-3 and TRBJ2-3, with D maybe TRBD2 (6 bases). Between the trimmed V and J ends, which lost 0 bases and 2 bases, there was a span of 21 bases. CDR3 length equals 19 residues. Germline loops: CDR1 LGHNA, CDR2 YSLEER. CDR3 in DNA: TGCGCCAGCAGCCAAGAGAAGGGACCCGGGACTCACATCACAGATACGCAGTATTTT. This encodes CASSQEKGPGTHITDTQYF.

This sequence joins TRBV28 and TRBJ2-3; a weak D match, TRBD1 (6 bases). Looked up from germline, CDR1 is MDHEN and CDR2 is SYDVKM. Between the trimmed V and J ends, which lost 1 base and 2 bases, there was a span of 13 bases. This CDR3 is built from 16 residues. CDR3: CASSLSRTDITDTQYF. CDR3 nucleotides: TGTGCCAGCAGTTTATCTCGGACAGATATCACAGATACGCAGTATTTT. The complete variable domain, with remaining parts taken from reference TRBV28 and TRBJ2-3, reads DVKVTQSSRYLVKRTGEKVFLECVQDMDHENMFWYRQDPGLGLRLIYFSYDVKMKEKGDIPEGYSVSREKKERFSLILESASTNQTSMYLCASSLSRTDITDTQYFGPGTRLTVL.

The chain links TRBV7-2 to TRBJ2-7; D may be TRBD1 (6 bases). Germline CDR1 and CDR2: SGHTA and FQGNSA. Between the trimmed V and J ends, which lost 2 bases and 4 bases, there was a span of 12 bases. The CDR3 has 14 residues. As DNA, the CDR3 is TGTGCCAGCAGCTTACGCCGCACAGGGTACGAGCAGTACTTC. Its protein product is CASSLRRTGYEQYF.

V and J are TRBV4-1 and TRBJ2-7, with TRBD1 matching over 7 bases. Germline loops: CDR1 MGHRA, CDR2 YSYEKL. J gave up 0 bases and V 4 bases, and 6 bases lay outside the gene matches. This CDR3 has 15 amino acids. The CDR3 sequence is CASSLSTGNSYEQYF. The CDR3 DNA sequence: TGCGCCAGCAGCCTATCGACAGGGAACTCCTACGAGCAGTACTTC.

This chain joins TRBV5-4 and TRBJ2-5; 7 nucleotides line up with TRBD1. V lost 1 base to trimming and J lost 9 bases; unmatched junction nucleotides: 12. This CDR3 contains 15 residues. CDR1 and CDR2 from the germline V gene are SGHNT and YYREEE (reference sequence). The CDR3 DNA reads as TGTGCCAGCAGCTTGATAGGGGGCGAGGGTTGGGCCCAGTACTTC. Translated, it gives CASSLIGGEGWAQYF.

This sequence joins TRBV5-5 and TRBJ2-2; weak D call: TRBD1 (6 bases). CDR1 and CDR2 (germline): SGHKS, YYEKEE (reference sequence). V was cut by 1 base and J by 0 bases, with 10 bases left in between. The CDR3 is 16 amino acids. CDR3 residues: CASSLRGQPNTGELFF. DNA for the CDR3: TGTGCCAGCAGCTTGAGAGGACAGCCGAACACCGGGGAGCTGTTTTTT.